The 17 T cell receptor beta chains below were found in one sample sequenced in a study of shared clonotypes between healthy human individuals. Naive CD8 populations comprised CD45RO-negative cells positively selected for CCR7, excluding terminally differentiated effector memory CD45RA+ cells. Data came from immunoSEQ multiplex PCR; TCRdb stores just in-frame clones and leaves some out. The sample records 2 million to 2.5 million clones, under 95% being singletons. Source material: naive CD8+ T cells from PBMCs. These receptors were taken from a young man in good health. Some clones in this sample may be carry-over from other donors' samples.

The rearrangement joins TRBV15 to TRBJ2-2; 8 nucleotides match TRBD1. This CDR3 has 17 amino acids. Germline V gene sequence: CDR1 LNHNV, CDR2 YYDKDF (reference sequence). With V trimmed by 3 bases and J by 0 bases, 6 bases remained unmatched. The CDR3, as DNA: TGTGCCACCAGCAGGGACCGGACAGGGTCGAACACCGGGGAGCTGTTTTTT. Protein product: CATSRDRTGSNTGELFF.

This sequence joins TRBV7-9 and TRBJ2-5; 8 bases line up with TRBD2. Per the germline V gene, CDR1 is SEHNR and CDR2 is FQNEAQ (reference sequence). After removal of 5 bases from V and 3 bases from J, the junction contained 8 bases not matched to a gene. The CDR3 extends over 15 amino acids. Here the CDR3 DNA reads TGTGCCAGCAGCGTCACCGGGACTAGTAAAGAGACCCAGTACTTC. It specifies CASSVTGTSKETQYF.

The chain is built from TRBV6-1 and TRBJ2-7; 10 bases line up with TRBD2. This CDR3 is 15 amino acids long. Germline CDR1 is MNHNS and CDR2 is SASEGT. The ends lost 0 bases at V and 6 bases at J; junction bases unmatched: 5. The CDR3 is CASSEALAGDGEQYF. The CDR3 DNA reads as TGTGCCAGCAGTGAAGCGCTAGCGGGAGATGGCGAGCAGTACTTC.

V and J are TRBV28 and TRBJ1-4; 7 bases agree with TRBD1. CDR3 length: 14 residues. The V gene's germline CDR1 is MDHEN and CDR2 SYDVKM. V was pared by 5 bases and J by 8 bases, with 8 bases of the junction left unmatched. The CDR3 reads CASSHSGRGEKLFF. In DNA, the CDR3 is TGTGCCAGCAGTCACTCGGGCAGGGGGGAAAAACTGTTTTTT. The complete variable domain, with remaining parts taken from reference TRBV28 and TRBJ1-4, reads DVKVTQSSRYLVKRTGEKVFLECVQDMDHENMFWYRQDPGLGLRLIYFSYDVKMKEKGDIPEGYSVSREKKERFSLILESASTNQTSMYLCASSHSGRGEKLFFGSGTQLSVL.

J is TRBJ2-7 and V is TRBV19; D might be TRBD1 (5 bases). Germline V gene sequence: CDR1 LNHDA, CDR2 SQIVND (reference sequence). Trimming removed 9 bases at V and 7 bases at J, with 22 bases between. The CDR3 loop spans 14 amino acids. The CDR3 loop is CARLPNRQGNEQYF. The CDR3 coding sequence is TGTGCCAGGCTACCCAATAGGCAGGGAAATGAGCAGTACTTC.

The J gene is TRBJ2-7, the V gene TRBV9; possible D gene TRBD1, 5 bases. Trimming cost V 3 bases and J 6 bases, with 16 bases left between them. The germline V gene has CDR1 SGDLS and CDR2 YYNGEE. The CDR3 spans 14 residues. CDR3 nucleotides: TGTGCCAGCAGCGGGGGCGACACCCTCCCCGAGCAGTACTTC. It is translated as CASSGGDTLPEQYF.

This chain links TRBV6-6 with TRBJ2-5; a possible D gene is TRBD2 (5 bases). This CDR3 comprises 13 residues. The V gene lost 6 bases and the J gene lost 5 bases, with 13 bases spanning the gap. Germline values: CDR1 MNHNY, CDR2 SVGAGI (reference sequence). Here the CDR3 DNA reads TGTGCCAGCAGGCCACGGGGTGGGGAGACCCAGTACTTC. Translated, it gives CASRPRGGETQYF.

This sequence joins TRBV13 and TRBJ1-2; tentatively, D is TRBD1 (6 bases). Trimming took 1 base from V and 4 from J, leaving 13 bases between them. Germline CDR1 PRHDT, CDR2 FYEKMQ (reference sequence). The CDR3 sequence is 15 residues long. The CDR3 bases are TGTGCCAGCAGCTTAGAATCAGGGGATTTCTATGGCTACACCTTC. It yields the protein CASSLESGDFYGYTF.

CDR3 region: CASSWRDSKSETQYF. Written as DNA, the CDR3 is TGTGCCAGCAGCTGGCGGGACAGCAAGTCAGAGACCCAGTACTTC. This sequence joins TRBV7-9 and TRBJ2-5; TRBD1 is a possible D gene (7 bases). The CDR3 consists of 15 residues. Germline CDR1 reads SEHNR; CDR2 reads FQNEAQ (reference sequence). The V end was cut by 4 bases, the J end by 4 bases, with 16 bases between.

As regards this clone: Other nucleotide sequences from this sample produce the same CDR3. This sequence joins TRBV6-5 and TRBJ2-7; D possibly corresponds to TRBD1 (6 bases). Per germline, CDR1 MNHEY and CDR2 SVGAGI. V was trimmed by 3 bases and J by 0 bases, leaving 12 bases between them. CDR3 length: 15 amino acids. The CDR3 here is CASSYGQGSSYEQYF. CDR3 nucleotide sequence: TGTGCCAGCAGTTATGGTCAGGGGAGCTCCTACGAGCAGTACTTC.

This sequence joins TRBV27 and TRBJ2-1; 7 nucleotides line up with TRBD1. Germline V gene lookup returns CDR1 MNHEY and CDR2 SMNVEV (reference sequence). The V segment lost 7 bases and the J segment 7 bases; nucleotides outside the gene matches: 4. CDR3 size: 12 residues. The CDR3 sequence is CASTTGVNEQFF. CDR3 DNA: TGTGCCAGCACAACAGGGGTAAATGAGCAGTTCTTC.

This clone was recorded a few times. The V and J genes are TRBV29-1 and TRBJ1-1, with TRBD1 identical over 8 bases. Germline-derived CDR1 and CDR2 are SQVTM and ANQGSEA. The V and J ends lost 7 bases and 6 bases, in that order; junction bases with no gene match: 4. CDR3 length: 11 residues. CDR3 DNA sequence: TGCAGCGCGAACAGGGGGGCTGAAGCTTTCTTT. Translating gives CSANRGAEAFF.

This chain links TRBV7-9 with TRBJ2-1; D is ambiguous. CDR3 length: 17 amino acids. V shed 7 bases and J shed 5 bases, with 24 bases lying between them. Germline lookup yields CDR1 SEHNR and CDR2 FQNEAQ (reference sequence). CDR3 amino acids: CASNEPVFYLLDNEQFF. The CDR3 DNA is TGTGCCAGCAACGAACCCGTATTTTACCTATTAGACAATGAGCAGTTCTTC.

The chain is built from TRBV28 and TRBJ2-2; D is ambiguous. This CDR3 has 11 residues. The V end was cut by 8 bases, the J end by 6 bases, with 7 bases between. The germline CDR1 and CDR2 sequences are MDHEN and SYDVKM. This chain's CDR3 is CASLFSGELFF. CDR3 coding DNA: TGTGCCAGCTTGTTTTCCGGGGAGCTGTTTTTT.

This chain links TRBV4-2 with TRBJ2-5; 7 bases match TRBD2. V shed 1 base, J shed 5 bases, and the junction held 16 bases outside the gene matches. CDR1 is LGHNA and CDR2 is YNFKEQ in the germline V gene. The CDR3 has 18 amino acids. CDR3 sequence reads: CASSQGIPSGGSVETQYF. CDR3 in DNA: TGTGCCAGCAGCCAAGGTATCCCCTCGGGCGGGAGTGTGGAGACCCAGTACTTC.

The rearrangement joins TRBV9 to TRBJ1-5; D is unclear. Germline loops: CDR1 SGDLS, CDR2 YYNGEE. V lost 1 base and J 3 bases, leaving 8 bases between the germline ends. The CDR3 is made up of 14 amino acids. The CDR3 reads CASSVSQYNQPQHF. The DNA for the CDR3 is TGTGCCAGCAGCGTATCGCAGTACAATCAGCCCCAGCATTTT.

The rearrangement links TRBV9 to TRBJ2-5; a possible D gene is TRBD2 (6 bases). The CDR3 length is 15 residues. Germline V gene lookup returns CDR1 SGDLS and CDR2 YYNGEE. The V gene lost 3 bases and the J gene lost 5 bases, with 17 bases spanning the gap. CDR3 protein: CASSEKSGAGETQYF. The CDR3 bases are TGTGCCAGCAGCGAGAAATCGGGAGCTGGGGAGACCCAGTACTTC.